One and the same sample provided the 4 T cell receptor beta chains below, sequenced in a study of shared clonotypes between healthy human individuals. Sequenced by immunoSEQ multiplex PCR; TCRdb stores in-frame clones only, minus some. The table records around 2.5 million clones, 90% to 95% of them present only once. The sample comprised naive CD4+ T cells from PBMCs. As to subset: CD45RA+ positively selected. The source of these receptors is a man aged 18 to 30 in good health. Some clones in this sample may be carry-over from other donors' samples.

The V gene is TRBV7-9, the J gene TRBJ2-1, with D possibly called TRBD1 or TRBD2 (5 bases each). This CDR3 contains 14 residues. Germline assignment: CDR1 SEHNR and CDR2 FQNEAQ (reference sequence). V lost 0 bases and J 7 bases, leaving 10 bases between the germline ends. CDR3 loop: CASSLAGVRNEQFF. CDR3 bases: TGTGCCAGCAGCTTAGCGGGGGTAAGGAATGAGCAGTTCTTC. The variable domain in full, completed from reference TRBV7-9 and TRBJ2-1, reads DTGVSQNPRHKITKRGQNVTFRCDPISEHNRLYWYRQTLGQGPEFLTYFQNEAQLEKSRLLSDRFSAERPKGSFSTLEIQRTEQGDSAMYLCASSLAGVRNEQFFGPGTRLTVL.

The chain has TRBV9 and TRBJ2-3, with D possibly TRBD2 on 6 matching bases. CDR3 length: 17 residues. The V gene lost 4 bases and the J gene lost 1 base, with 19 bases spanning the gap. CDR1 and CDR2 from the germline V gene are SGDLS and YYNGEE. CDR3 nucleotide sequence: TGTGCCAGCAGCAAGATTCCGACTAGTGGAGGCACAGATACGCAGTATTTT. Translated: CASSKIPTSGGTDTQYF.

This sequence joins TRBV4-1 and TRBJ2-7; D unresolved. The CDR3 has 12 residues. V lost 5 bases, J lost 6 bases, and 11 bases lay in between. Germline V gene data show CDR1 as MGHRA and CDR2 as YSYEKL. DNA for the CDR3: TGCGCCAGCAGCTCCCGGACCGGCGAGCAGTACTTC. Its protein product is CASSSRTGEQYF.

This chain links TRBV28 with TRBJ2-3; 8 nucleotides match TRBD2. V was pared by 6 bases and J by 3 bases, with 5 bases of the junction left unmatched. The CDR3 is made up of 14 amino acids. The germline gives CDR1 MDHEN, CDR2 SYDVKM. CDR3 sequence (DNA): TGTGCCAGCAGGCCGATAGCGGGAACAGATACGCAGTATTTT. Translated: CASRPIAGTDTQYF.